This T cell receptor (beta chain) appears in the sequencing data of a study of T cell responses to AZD1222 COVID-19 vaccine. This table comes from immunoSEQ multiplex PCR, and its TCRdb copy is limited to in-frame clones, with some not included. The repertoire consists of around 150,000 clones, with approximately 92% occurring once and the leading ten covering approximately 3%. The study's findings and limits: Samples come after the peak T cell response, not at day 14. Vaccine-associated CD4 TCRs spanned spike, dominant at 160-218 and 743-854. The donor cohort was predominantly white British with a female majority, and clonal diversity may have been underestimated. Among AZD1222 vaccinees, only five to seven were seropositive at baseline.

As regards this clone: Its antigen is unknown.

CDR3 length: 14 amino acids. With 5 bases clipped from V and 6 bases from J, the junction kept 6 bases outside the gene matches. From germline, CDR1 is SNHLY and CDR2 FYNNEI. The specimen was peripheral blood, collected 28 days after the second AZD1222 dose. The chain joins TRBV2 to TRBJ2-1, with 8 bases lining up with TRBD2. This clonotype was obtained from an adult who received the AZD1222 COVID-19 vaccine. The CDR3, as DNA: TGTGCCAGCAGTACCCGGGAGGGGGGCAATGAGCAGTTCTTC. This codes for CASSTREGGNEQFF.